Below are 13 T cell receptor beta chains sequenced from a single sample in a study of blood T cell repertoires in COVID-19. Repertoires were generated with immunoSEQ multiplex PCR, while TCRdb's copy carries only in-frame clones and drops some. The repertoire consists of about 300,000 clones, with 84% occurring once and the leading ten covering roughly 1.5%. Sample: peripheral blood. The receptors stem from a human donor with COVID-19, enrolled during active disease. The donor label of this sample is uncertain.

The chain is built from TRBV7-9 and TRBJ2-2; D possibly corresponds to TRBD2 (6 bases). This CDR3 is 13 amino acids long. With 5 bases removed from V and 5 bases from J, the gap between germline ends came to 9 bases. Germline CDR1 and CDR2: SEHNR and FQNEAQ (reference sequence). CDR3 loop: CASSQSGTGELFF. CDR3 nucleotides: TGTGCCAGCAGCCAAAGCGGGACCGGGGAGCTGTTTTTT.

This sequence joins TRBV7-2 and TRBJ1-1; 7 positions agree with TRBD1. The CDR3 is made up of 14 amino acids. V shed 5 bases and J 3 bases; nucleotides not matched to a gene: 6. Per germline, CDR1 SGHTA and CDR2 FQGNSA. CDR3 bases: TGTGCCAGCAGCCCACAGGGGTCGGACACTGAAGCTTTCTTT. Translation: CASSPQGSDTEAFF.

This sequence joins TRBV19 and TRBJ2-1, with D maybe TRBD1 (5 bases). Germline lookup yields CDR1 LNHDA and CDR2 SQIVND (reference sequence). With 5 bases removed from V and 3 bases from J, the gap between germline ends came to 11 bases. This CDR3 has 14 amino acids. This CDR3 is CASSLGQIYNEQFF. In nucleotides, the CDR3 is TGTGCCAGTAGTCTTGGACAAATCTACAATGAGCAGTTCTTC. The entire variable domain, with the rest obtained from reference TRBV19 and TRBJ2-1, is as follows: DGGITQSPKYLFRKEGQNVTLSCEQNLNHDAMYWYRQDPGQGLRLIYYSQIVNDFQKGDIAEGYSVSREKKESFPLTVTSAQKNPTAFYLCASSLGQIYNEQFFGPGTRLTVL.

About this clone: This sample includes further DNA sequences coding for the same CDR3. This chain uses TRBV11-1 with TRBJ2-3, with D hard to call. Deletions cut 1 base from V and 1 base from J, with 6 bases between. CDR1 and CDR2 (germline): SGHAT, FQDESV (reference sequence). The CDR3 consists of 14 residues. This CDR3 is CASSLELGTDTQYF. DNA of the CDR3: TGTGCCAGCAGCTTAGAACTTGGCACAGATACGCAGTATTTT.

The sample holds a few counts of this clone. V gene TRBV29-1 combines with J gene TRBJ2-5, with no clear D. Looked up from germline, CDR1 is SQVTM and CDR2 is ANQGSEA. V lost 0 bases, J lost 3 bases, and 8 bases lay in between. This CDR3 contains 13 residues. The CDR3 coding sequence is TGCAGCGTTGAAGAGGTGGCAAAAGAGACCCAGTACTTC. This codes for CSVEEVAKETQYF.

The chain is built from TRBV11-1 and TRBJ2-7; TRBD2 might be the D (7 bases). Germline CDR1 and CDR2: SGHAT and FQDESV (reference sequence). This CDR3 comprises 13 residues. Trimming removed 10 bases from V and 2 bases from J, with 15 bases in between. In DNA form, the CDR3 reads TGTGCCACCGGCCAAGGGGGGGCCTACGAGCAGTACTTC. Its protein is CATGQGGAYEQYF.

The J gene is TRBJ1-1, the V gene TRBV2; a possible D gene is TRBD1 (6 bases). With 2 bases removed from V and 3 bases from J, the gap between germline ends came to 10 bases. The length of the CDR3 is 14 residues. Germline loops: CDR1 SNHLY, CDR2 FYNNEI. DNA for the CDR3: TGTGCCAGCAGTGAACGGACAGCCCACACTGAAGCTTTCTTT. Its protein product is CASSERTAHTEAFF.

This clone has just one count. This rearrangement joins TRBV1 to TRBJ2-3; the D call in the table, TRBD2, was not verified against the DNA. TRBV1 is assigned pseudogene status. The CDR3 covers 16 residues. The CDR3: CTSRRRPKRAGDTQYF. CDR3 sequence (DNA): TGCACCAGCCGTCGGCGGCCTAAAAGGGCGGGAGATACGCAGTATTTT.

This clone was observed once. The chain combines TRBV5-1 with TRBJ1-6; D is perhaps TRBD1 (5 bases). The V gene's germline CDR1 is SGHRS and CDR2 YFSETQ. Trimming cost V 0 bases and J 10 bases, with 14 bases left between them. This CDR3 spans 15 amino acids. The CDR3 reads CASSLEAGYSSPLHF. The CDR3 region has the DNA TGCGCCAGCAGCTTGGAAGCAGGGTATAGCTCACCCCTCCACTTT.

V is TRBV6-1 and J is TRBJ2-7, with TRBD2 matching over 13 bases. V shed 3 bases and J 2 bases; nucleotides not matched to a gene: 1. In germline, CDR1 is MNHNS, CDR2 SASEGT. CDR3 length: 15 amino acids. CDR3 coding DNA: TGTGCCAGCAGTGAGACTAGCGGGGGGACCTACGAGCAGTACTTC. Translating gives CASSETSGGTYEQYF.

The V call is TRBV11-2, the J call TRBJ1-5; D is unresolved. The CDR3 has 14 amino acids. CDR1 and CDR2 from the germline V gene are SGHAT and FQNNGV. Trimming removed 3 bases at V and 7 bases at J, with 13 bases between. Written as DNA, the CDR3 is TGTGCCAGCAGCTTCCGAGAAGCCGGGCAGCCCCAGCATTTT. Its translation is CASSFREAGQPQHF.

V is TRBV6-5 and J is TRBJ2-1; 11 nucleotides line up with TRBD1. Germline V CDR1 and CDR2: MNHEY, SVGAGI. V trimming: 7 bases; J trimming: 3 bases; junction bases outside the gene matches: 5. The CDR3 totals 15 residues. CDR3 protein: CASISDRGLYNEQFF. In nucleotides, the CDR3 is TGTGCCAGCATCTCGGACAGGGGGCTCTACAATGAGCAGTTCTTC.

CDR3 sequence reads: CASSLGGTGRIEGYGYTF. The CDR3 region has the DNA TGTGCCAGCAGTTTGGGCGGGACAGGGCGGATTGAGGGCTATGGCTACACCTTC. V gene TRBV28 combines with J gene TRBJ1-2, with 9 positions matching TRBD1. Losses at the gene ends were 3 bases for V and 4 bases for J; bases not matched to a gene: 15. This CDR3 is 18 amino acids long. Germline values: CDR1 MDHEN, CDR2 SYDVKM.